The following is a TCR beta chain sequence with its context. Using immunoSEQ multiplex PCR, the repertoire was profiled, and TCRdb retains in-frame clones only, with some absent. The table shows approximately 79,000 clones, with around 91% occurring only once. The record originates from a study of control samples from healthy donors and cancer patients. CDR1 and CDR2 from the germline V gene are LNHDA and SQIVND (reference sequence). The CDR3 is 12 amino acids. The germline V and J ends were trimmed by 4 bases and 0 bases, with 1 base remaining between them. The TCR originated in a man over 45 in good health. This sequence joins TRBV19 and TRBJ1-3; D remains ambiguous. Sequencing was carried out using blood. The CDR3 sequence is CASSTSGNTIYF. Here the CDR3 DNA reads TGTGCCAGTAGTACCTCTGGAAACACCATATATTTT.